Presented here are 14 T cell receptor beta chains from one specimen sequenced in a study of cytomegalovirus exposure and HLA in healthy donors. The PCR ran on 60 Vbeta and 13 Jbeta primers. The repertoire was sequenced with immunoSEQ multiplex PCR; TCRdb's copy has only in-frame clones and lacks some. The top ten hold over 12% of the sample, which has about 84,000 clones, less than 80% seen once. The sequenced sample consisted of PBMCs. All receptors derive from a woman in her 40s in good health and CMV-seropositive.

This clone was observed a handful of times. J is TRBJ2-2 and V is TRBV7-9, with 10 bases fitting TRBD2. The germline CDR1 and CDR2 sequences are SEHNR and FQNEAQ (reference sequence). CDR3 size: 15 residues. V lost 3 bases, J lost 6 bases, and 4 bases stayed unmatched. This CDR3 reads CASSFLAGASGELFF. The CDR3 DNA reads TGTGCCAGCAGCTTCCTAGCGGGAGCTTCCGGGGAGCTGTTTTTT.

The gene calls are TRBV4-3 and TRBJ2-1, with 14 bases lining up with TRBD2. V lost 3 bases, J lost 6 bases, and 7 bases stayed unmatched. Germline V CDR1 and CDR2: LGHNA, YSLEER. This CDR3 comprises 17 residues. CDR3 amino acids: CASSQGLAGAWGNEQFF. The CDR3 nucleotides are TGCGCCAGCAGCCAGGGACTAGCGGGAGCCTGGGGCAATGAGCAGTTCTTC.

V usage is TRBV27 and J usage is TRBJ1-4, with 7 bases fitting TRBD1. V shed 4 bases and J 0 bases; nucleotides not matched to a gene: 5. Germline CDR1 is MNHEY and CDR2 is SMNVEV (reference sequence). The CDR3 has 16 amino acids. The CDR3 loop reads CASSSRQGATNEKLFF. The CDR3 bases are TGTGCCAGCAGTTCGCGACAGGGTGCAACTAATGAAAAACTGTTTTTT.

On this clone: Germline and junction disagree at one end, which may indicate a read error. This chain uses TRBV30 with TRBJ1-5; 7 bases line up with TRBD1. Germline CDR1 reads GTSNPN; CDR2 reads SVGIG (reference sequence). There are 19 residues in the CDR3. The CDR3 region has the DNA TGTGACTGGGTCGAGAGGGCCGGGACAGAAGTCCGATGGAATCAGCCCCAGCATTTT. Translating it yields CDWVERAGTEVRWNQPQHF. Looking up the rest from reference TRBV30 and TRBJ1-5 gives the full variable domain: SQTIHQWPATLVQPVGSPLSLECTVEGTSNPNLYWYRQAAGRGLQLLFYSVGIGQISSEVPQNLSASRPQDRQFILSSKKLLLSDSGFYLCDWVERAGTEVRWNQPQHFGDGTRLSIL.

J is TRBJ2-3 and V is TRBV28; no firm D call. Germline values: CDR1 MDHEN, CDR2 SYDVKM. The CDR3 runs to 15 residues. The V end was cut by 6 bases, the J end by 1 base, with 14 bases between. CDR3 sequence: CASSQIAAGTDTQYF. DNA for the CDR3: TGTGCCAGCAGCCAAATCGCTGCAGGCACAGATACGCAGTATTTT.

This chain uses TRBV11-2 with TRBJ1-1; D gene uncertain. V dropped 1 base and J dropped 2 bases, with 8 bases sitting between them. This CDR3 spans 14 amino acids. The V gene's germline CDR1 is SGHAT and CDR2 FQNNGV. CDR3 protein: CASSLALSNTEAFF. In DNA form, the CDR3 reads TGTGCCAGCAGCTTAGCTCTAAGTAACACTGAAGCTTTCTTT. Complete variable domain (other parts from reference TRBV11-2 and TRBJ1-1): EAGVAQSPRYKIIEKRQSVAFWCNPISGHATLYWYQQILGQGPKLLIQFQNNGVVDDSQLPKDRFSAERLKGVDSTLKIQPAKLEDSAVYLCASSLALSNTEAFFGQGTRLTVV.

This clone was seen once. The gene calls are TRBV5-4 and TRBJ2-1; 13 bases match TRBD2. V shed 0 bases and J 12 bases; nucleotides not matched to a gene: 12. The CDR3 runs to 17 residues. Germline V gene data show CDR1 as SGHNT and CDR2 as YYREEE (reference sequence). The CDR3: CASSLALAGGPRMGQFF. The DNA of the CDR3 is TGTGCCAGCAGCTTGGCACTAGCGGGAGGGCCCAGGATGGGGCAGTTCTTC.

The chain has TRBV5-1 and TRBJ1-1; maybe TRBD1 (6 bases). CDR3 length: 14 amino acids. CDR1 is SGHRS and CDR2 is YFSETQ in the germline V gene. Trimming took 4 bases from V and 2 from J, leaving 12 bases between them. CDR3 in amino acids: CASSRQDRNTEAFF. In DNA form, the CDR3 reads TGCGCCAGCAGCCGACAGGACCGAAACACTGAAGCTTTCTTT.

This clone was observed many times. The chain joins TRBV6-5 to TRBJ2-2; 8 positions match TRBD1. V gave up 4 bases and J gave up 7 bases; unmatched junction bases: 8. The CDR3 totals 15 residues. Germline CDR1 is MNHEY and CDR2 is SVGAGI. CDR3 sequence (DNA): TGTGCCAGCAGTTTACGGCGACAGGGGAACGGGGAGCTGTTTTTT. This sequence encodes CASSLRRQGNGELFF.

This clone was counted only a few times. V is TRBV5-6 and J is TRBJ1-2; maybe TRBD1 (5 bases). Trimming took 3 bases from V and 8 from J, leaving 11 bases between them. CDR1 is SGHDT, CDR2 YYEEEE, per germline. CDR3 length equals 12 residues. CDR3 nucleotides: TGTGCCAGCAGCTCAGGACATCCGGGCTACACCTTC. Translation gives CASSSGHPGYTF.

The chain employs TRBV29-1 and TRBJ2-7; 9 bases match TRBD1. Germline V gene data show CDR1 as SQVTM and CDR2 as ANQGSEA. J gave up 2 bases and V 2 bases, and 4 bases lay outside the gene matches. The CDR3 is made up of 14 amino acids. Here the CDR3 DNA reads TGCAGCGTTGAAATCGGGACAGGGACCTACGAGCAGTACTTC. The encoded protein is CSVEIGTGTYEQYF.

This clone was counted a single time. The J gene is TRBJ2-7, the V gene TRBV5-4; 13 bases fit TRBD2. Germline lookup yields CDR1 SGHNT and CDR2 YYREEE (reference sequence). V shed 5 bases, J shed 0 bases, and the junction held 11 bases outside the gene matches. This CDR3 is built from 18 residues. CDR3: CASSIGLAGVRSSYEQYF. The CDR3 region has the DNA TGTGCCAGCAGTATAGGACTAGCGGGAGTGAGGAGCTCCTACGAGCAGTACTTC.

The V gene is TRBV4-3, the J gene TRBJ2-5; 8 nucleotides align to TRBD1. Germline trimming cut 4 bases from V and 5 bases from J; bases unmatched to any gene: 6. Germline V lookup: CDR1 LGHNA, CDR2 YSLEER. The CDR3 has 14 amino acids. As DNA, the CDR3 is TGCGCCAGCAGCCTAGACAGGGGTCGGGAGACCCAGTACTTC. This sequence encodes CASSLDRGRETQYF.

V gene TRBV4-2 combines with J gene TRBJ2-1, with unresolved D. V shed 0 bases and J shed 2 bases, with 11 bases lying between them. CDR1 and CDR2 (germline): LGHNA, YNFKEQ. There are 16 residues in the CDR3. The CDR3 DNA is TGTGCCAGCAGCCAAGACCGGAGCGACGCCTACAATGAGCAGTTCTTC. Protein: CASSQDRSDAYNEQFF.